The 5 T cell receptor beta chains below were found in one sample sequenced in a study of CD8+CD57+ T cells in acquired aplastic anemia. For CDR3 and TCR beta VDJ profiling, genomic DNA was the template used. MiXCR, applied by TCRdb to the reads, yields one record per CDR3 protein. The data hold about 98,000 distinct CDR3 sequences, with around two thirds observed a single time. An expansion of CD8+CD57+ cells by flow cytometry had been shown in patients chosen for sequencing. The sequenced sample consisted of sorted CD4+, CD8+, or CD8+CD57+ T cells (not recorded which) from PBMCs. Receptors were obtained from a human donor with aplastic anemia.

The rearrangement uses TRBV24-1 and TRBJ2-1, with a possible D match to TRBD2 (6 bases). There are 17 residues in the CDR3. CDR1 is KGHDR, CDR2 SFDVKD, per germline. V was shortened by 5 bases and J by 1 base, with 17 bases between the two germline ends. CDR3 bases: TGTGCCACCAGTGGCGGGAAGGGCGGACCATCCTACAATGAGCAGTTCTTC. Translation gives CATSGGKGGPSYNEQFF.

With respect to this clonotype: One junction end does not reproduce the germline sequence, and a read error may be involved. This chain connects TRBV20-1 to TRBJ2-5, with 8 bases fitting TRBD1. The V gene's germline CDR1 is DFQATT and CDR2 SNEGSKA (reference sequence). The CDR3 runs to 16 residues. CDR3 region: CGARDPLTGEMETQYF. CDR3 DNA: TGCGGTGCTAGAGATCCCTTGACAGGGGAGATGGAGACCCAGTACTTC.

The chain couples TRBV10-3 to TRBJ2-1, with D maybe TRBD1 (5 bases). CDR1 is ENHRY, CDR2 SYGVKD, per germline. Trimming removed 6 bases from V and 6 bases from J, with 12 bases in between. The CDR3 has 13 amino acids. The CDR3 here is CAIRETDFNEQFF. The CDR3 nucleotides read TGTGCCATCAGGGAGACAGACTTCAATGAGCAGTTCTTC.

This clonotype is a singleton in its sample. V is TRBV7-4 and J is TRBJ1-1, with TRBD1 identical over 8 bases. This CDR3 spans 17 amino acids. V was pared by 2 bases and J by 4 bases, with 12 bases of the junction left unmatched. Germline CDR1 is SGHVT and CDR2 is SQSDAQ. The DNA for the CDR3 is TGTGCCAGCAGCTTATCAGAGGACAGGGTTCGTCGCACTGAAGCTTTCTTT. As protein: CASSLSEDRVRRTEAFF.

This sequence joins TRBV20-1 and TRBJ1-2, with TRBD1 as a possible D gene (6 bases). V lost 1 base and J lost 7, with 13 bases in between. The CDR3 has 13 amino acids. Germline V gene lookup returns CDR1 DFQATT and CDR2 SNEGSKA (reference sequence). CDR3 loop: CSARGLDSSGYTF. DNA of the CDR3: TGCAGTGCTAGAGGATTGGACAGTAGTGGCTACACCTTC.